The clone carrying this T cell receptor beta chain was counted at least ten times. Its specificity is unknown. The germline CDR1 and CDR2 sequences are SGHRS and YFSETQ. The CDR3 length is 13 residues. Trimming cost V 0 bases and J 3 bases, with 7 bases left between them. This record comes from a study of CD8 T cells in ankylosing spondylitis. Quantitative 5'-RACE with molecular barcodes was used to make the TCR beta libraries. Each CDR3 protein gets one entry after TCRdb re-called the 5' RACE reads with MiXCR. The sample has under 950,000 distinct CDR3 sequences, around 20% seen once; the top ten hold about 20%. Study-level results: It appeared that ankylosing spondylitis blood was characterized by a TCR beta motif of several highly homologous variants. The authors found the disease-linked clones to be CD8+ and relatively rare in peripheral blood. Existing reports had already noted some motif variants in reactive arthritis synovial fluid and blood.

This clonotype was sampled from a male donor with ankylosing spondylitis. Source material: blood, either unsorted or a sorted T cell fraction (not recorded which). V gene TRBV5-1 combines with J gene TRBJ2-7; D remains ambiguous. The CDR3, as DNA: TGCGCCAGCAGCTTGGGGAAGGGCTACGAGCAGTACTTC. Protein: CASSLGKGYEQYF.